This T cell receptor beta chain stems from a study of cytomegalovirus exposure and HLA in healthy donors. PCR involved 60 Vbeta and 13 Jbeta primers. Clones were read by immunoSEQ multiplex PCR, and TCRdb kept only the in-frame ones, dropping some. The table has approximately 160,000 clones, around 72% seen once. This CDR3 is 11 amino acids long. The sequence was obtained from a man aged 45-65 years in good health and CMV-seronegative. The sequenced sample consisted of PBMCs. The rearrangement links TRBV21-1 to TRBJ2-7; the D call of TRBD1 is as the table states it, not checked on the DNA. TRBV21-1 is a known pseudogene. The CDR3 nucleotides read TGTGCCAGCGTACAGTGTCACGAGCAGTACTTC. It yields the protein CASVQCHEQYF.